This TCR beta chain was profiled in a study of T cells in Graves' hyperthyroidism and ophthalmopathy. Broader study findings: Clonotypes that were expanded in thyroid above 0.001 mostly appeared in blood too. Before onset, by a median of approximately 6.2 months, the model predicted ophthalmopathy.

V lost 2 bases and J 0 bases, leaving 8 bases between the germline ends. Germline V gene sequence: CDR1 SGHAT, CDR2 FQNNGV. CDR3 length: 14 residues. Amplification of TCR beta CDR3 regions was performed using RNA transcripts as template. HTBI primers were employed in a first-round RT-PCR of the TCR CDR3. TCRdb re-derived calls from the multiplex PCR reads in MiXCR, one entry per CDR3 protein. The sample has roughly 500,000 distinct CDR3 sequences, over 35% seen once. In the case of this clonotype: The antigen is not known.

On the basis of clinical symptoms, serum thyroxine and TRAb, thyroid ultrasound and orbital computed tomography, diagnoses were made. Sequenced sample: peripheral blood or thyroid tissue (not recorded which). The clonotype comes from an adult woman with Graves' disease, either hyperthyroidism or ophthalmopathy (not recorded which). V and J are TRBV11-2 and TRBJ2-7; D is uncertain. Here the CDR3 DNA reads TGTGCCAGCAGCTTATGGCAGGACTCCTACGAGCAGTACTTC. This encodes CASSLWQDSYEQYF.